What follows are 10 T cell receptor beta chains derived from one specimen sequenced in a study of blood T cell repertoires in COVID-19. Sequencing used immunoSEQ multiplex PCR; TCRdb keeps in-frame clones, though not all of them. The sample has tens of thousands of clones; approximately 89% are singletons. The sample comprised peripheral blood. All receptors derive from a woman aged 80 or over with acute or convalescent COVID-19.

J is TRBJ1-3 and V is TRBV21-1; TRBD1 was called by the table and not checked on the DNA. TRBV21-1 is listed as a pseudogene. The length of the CDR3 is 21 residues. As DNA, the CDR3 is TGTGCCAGCAGCAAAGCGCTCAGGACAGGGGGCGCCTGGAGCTCTGGAAACACCATATATTTT. This gives the protein CASSKALRTGGAWSSGNTIYF.

This clone was detected only once. This chain links TRBV10-3 with TRBJ2-1; 8 positions agree with TRBD1. The CDR3 is made up of 13 amino acids. Trimming at V came to 11 bases and at J to 6 bases, leaving 9 bases not matched to a gene. The V gene's germline CDR1 is ENHRY and CDR2 SYGVKD. CDR3 nucleotides: TGTGCCTCATCGGACAGGGACGGCAATGAGCAGTTCTTC. It translates to CASSDRDGNEQFF.

This rearrangement joins TRBV18 to TRBJ1-2; D might be TRBD1 (6 bases). Germline V lookup: CDR1 KGHSH, CDR2 LQKENI. The CDR3 length is 13 residues. Trimming shortened V by 1 base and J by 6 bases, and 9 bases separated the two germline ends. The CDR3 coding sequence is TGTGCCAGCTCACCACTTAAGGGGGATGGCTACACCTTC. Amino acids: CASSPLKGDGYTF.

J is TRBJ2-7 and V is TRBV30; D might be TRBD2 (6 bases). V was pared by 6 bases and J by 3 bases, with 12 bases between. The germline CDR1 and CDR2 sequences are GTSNPN and SVGIG (reference sequence). This CDR3 contains 12 residues. CDR3 in DNA: TGTGCCTGTGACAGCGGGCTCTACGAGCAGTACTTC. Translating it yields CACDSGLYEQYF. The complete variable domain, with remaining parts taken from reference TRBV30 and TRBJ2-7, reads SQTIHQWPATLVQPVGSPLSLECTVEGTSNPNLYWYRQAAGRGLQLLFYSVGIGQISSEVPQNLSASRPQDRQFILSSKKLLLSDSGFYLCACDSGLYEQYFGPGTRLTVT.

J is TRBJ2-4 and V is TRBV6-2 or TRBV6-3, with TRBD2 as a possible D gene (6 bases). CDR3 length: 14 amino acids. Trimming shortened V by 5 bases and J by 8 bases, and 16 bases separated the two germline ends. Germline V CDR1 and CDR2: MNHEY, SVGEGT. CDR3 region: CASSPLMGGDIQYF. In DNA, the CDR3 is TGTGCCAGCAGTCCCCTGATGGGGGGAGACATTCAGTACTTC.

In this sample, this clone turned up a few times. V usage is TRBV28 and J usage is TRBJ2-2; D possibly corresponds to TRBD2 (5 bases). Trimming shortened V by 7 bases and J by 4 bases, and 10 bases separated the two germline ends. This CDR3 has 13 amino acids. Germline-derived CDR1 and CDR2 are MDHEN and SYDVKM. This CDR3 reads CASTRTSTGELFF. CDR3 sequence (DNA): TGTGCCAGCACTCGGACTTCCACCGGGGAGCTGTTTTTT. Drawing the rest from reference TRBV28 and TRBJ2-2, the complete variable domain is DVKVTQSSRYLVKRTGEKVFLECVQDMDHENMFWYRQDPGLGLRLIYFSYDVKMKEKGDIPEGYSVSREKKERFSLILESASTNQTSMYLCASTRTSTGELFFGEGSRLTVL.

The chain combines TRBV11-1 with TRBJ2-7; unclear D gene. There are 12 residues in the CDR3. CDR1 and CDR2 from the germline V gene are SGHAT and FQDESV (reference sequence). V lost 5 bases, J lost 6 bases, and 11 bases lay in between. CDR3 residues: CASSLTVVEQYF. CDR3 DNA sequence: TGTGCCAGCAGCCTTACAGTCGTCGAGCAGTACTTC.

The genes are TRBV24-1 and TRBJ2-3; 10 bases align to TRBD1. With V trimmed by 3 bases and J by 2 bases, 4 bases remained unmatched. This CDR3 is 16 amino acids long. CDR1 and CDR2 from the germline V gene are KGHDR and SFDVKD. DNA for the CDR3: TGTGCCACCAGTGATCGACAGGGGGCCTCCACAGATACGCAGTATTTT. Its translation: CATSDRQGASTDTQYF.

This sequence joins TRBV6-5 and TRBJ1-2; 9 bases match TRBD1. This CDR3 has 15 amino acids. The germline gives CDR1 MNHEY, CDR2 SVGAGI. V trimming: 4 bases; J trimming: 4 bases; junction bases outside the gene matches: 7. The CDR3 bases are TGTGCCAGCAGTTCACAGGGGGCCTCGCCCTATGGCTACACCTTC. This gives the protein CASSSQGASPYGYTF.

V gene TRBV28 combines with J gene TRBJ1-3; no clear D. Germline V gene data show CDR1 as MDHEN and CDR2 as SYDVKM. The CDR3 is made up of 14 amino acids. Deletions cut 6 bases from V and 0 bases from J, with 9 bases between. The CDR3 coding sequence is TGTGCCAGCAGCCTCGGGAACTCTGGAAACACCATATATTTT. This codes for CASSLGNSGNTIYF. Full variable domain (remainder filled in from reference TRBV28 and TRBJ1-3): DVKVTQSSRYLVKRTGEKVFLECVQDMDHENMFWYRQDPGLGLRLIYFSYDVKMKEKGDIPEGYSVSREKKERFSLILESASTNQTSMYLCASSLGNSGNTIYFGEGSWLTVV.